This T cell receptor (beta chain) is drawn from a study of blood T cells in healthy people across ages. Extraction of total RNA produced a minimum of 5 micrograms from each sample. The second PCR ran roughly 6 to 11 cycles with a sample-barcoded 5' primer and J-beta primers. Using its own MiXCR run on the 5' RACE reads, TCRdb lists one record per CDR3 protein. The repertoire holds around 940,000 distinct CDR3 sequences, with roughly half as singletons. V was clipped by 1 base and J by 6 bases; unmatched bases: 12. Germline CDR1 MNHEY, CDR2 SMNVEV (reference sequence). The CDR3 has 17 amino acids. The sequenced material came from blood. The source of this sequence is a woman between 55 and 75 years old in good health. J is TRBJ2-3 and V is TRBV27; TRBD2 matches 8 bases. The CDR3 spells CASSLYSSGSGRDTQYF. Written as DNA, the CDR3 is TGTGCCAGCAGTTTATACTCCAGCGGGAGTGGGAGGGATACGCAGTATTTT.